The clone carrying this T cell receptor (beta chain) was seen a few times. The antigen remains unidentified. This specimen belongs to a study of naive and memory T cell subsets. The germline V gene has CDR1 SGDLS and CDR2 YYNGEE. CDR3 length: 15 amino acids. J was trimmed by 6 bases and V by 4 bases; bases with no gene match: 8. An equimolar mix of two oligonucleotides served as the beta constant-region primer for TRBC1 and TRBC2. Nested alpha and beta constant-region primers with the SP2 primer drove four PCR rounds on ligated cDNA. MiXCR, applied by TCRdb to the UMI-ligation and nested PCR reads, yields one record per CDR3 protein. The sample holds 140,000 to 150,000 distinct CDR3 sequences, approximately 22% seen once. General study results and limits: Over 95% of naive TCR sequences appeared only once, unlike memory subsets. Naive repertoires, especially CD8, held a few larger clonotypes, possibly memory cells re-expressing CD45RA.

Material for sequencing was naive CD4+ T cells from blood. The TCR originated in a human donor in good health. The chain carries TRBV9 and TRBJ2-3; 10 nucleotides match TRBD2. The CDR3 coding sequence is TGTGCCAGCAGCCCCCGACTAGCGGGCTCGGATACGCAGTATTTT. Its translation: CASSPRLAGSDTQYF.